A selection of T cell receptor beta chains follows, all from one sample in a study of T cell repertoires in cytomegalovirus infection. No antigen has been assigned to these receptors. TCRdb analysed the reads with MiXCR anew, one entry per CDR3 protein. In the table there are hundreds of thousands of distinct CDR3 sequences, around 35% of which are singletons. The sample here was cultured PBMCs, taken from culture after CMV antigen stimulation. All receptors come from a human donor in good health (CMV status not recorded). Some clones in this sample may be carry-over from other donors' samples. The CDR3 runs from the conserved cysteine through the conserved F or W. The D gene is left open where the match is weak. Clone size is shown for a subset of rows, as once, few, many or a class of expanded clone.

CDR3aa: CASSPQLADRGTYEQYF
CDR3nt: TGTGCCAGCAGCCCCCAACTCGCCGACAGGGGAACCTACGAGCAGTACTTC
v_gene: TRBV7-2
abundance: few
j_gene: TRBJ2-7
d_gene: TRBD1

CDR3aa: CASSSSPGDTQYF
CDR3nt: TGTGCCAGCAGTTCATCACCCGGAGATACGCAGTATTTT
v_gene: TRBV6-2/TRBV6-3
abundance: .
j_gene: TRBJ2-3
d_gene: .

CDR3aa: CASSLAGTGANVLTF
CDR3nt: TGTGCCAGCAGCTTAGCGGGGACTGGGGCCAACGTCCTGACTTTC
v_gene: TRBV7-2
abundance: many
j_gene: TRBJ2-6
d_gene: .

CDR3aa: CASRHRGGEAFF
CDR3nt: TGTGCCAGCAGGCACAGGGGAGGTGAAGCTTTCTTT
v_gene: TRBV6-5
abundance: .
j_gene: TRBJ1-1
d_gene: TRBD1

CDR3aa: CSAGLAGGPVRETQYF
CDR3nt: TGCAGTGCGGGACTAGCGGGGGGGCCTGTGCGAGAGACCCAGTACTTC
v_gene: TRBV20-1
abundance: .
j_gene: TRBJ2-5
d_gene: TRBD2

CDR3aa: CASSRSPQDTQYF
CDR3nt: TGTGCCAGCTCCCGATCACCTCAGGATACGCAGTATTTT
v_gene: TRBV18
abundance: once
j_gene: TRBJ2-3
d_gene: .

CDR3aa: CASSPKGVDSGNTIYF
CDR3nt: TGCGCCAGCAGCCCCAAGGGCGTAGACTCTGGAAACACCATATATTTT
v_gene: TRBV4-1
abundance: many
j_gene: TRBJ1-3
d_gene: .

CDR3aa: CASSPTGGRNEQFF
CDR3nt: TGTGCCAGCAGCCCGACAGGGGGCAGAAATGAGCAGTTCTTC
v_gene: TRBV7-2
abundance: many
j_gene: TRBJ2-1
d_gene: TRBD1

CDR3aa: CASSLWALSGVGTDTQYF
CDR3nt: TGTGCCAGCAGCTTGTGGGCCCTTAGCGGGGTGGGCACAGATACGCAGTATTTT
v_gene: TRBV7-2
abundance: .
j_gene: TRBJ2-3
d_gene: TRBD2

CDR3aa: CASSRAPYVLGANNEQFF
CDR3nt: TGTGCCAGCAGCCGAGCCCCCTATGTTTTGGGGGCGAACAATGAGCAGTTCTTC
v_gene: TRBV7-2
abundance: .
j_gene: TRBJ2-1
d_gene: .

CDR3aa: CASSLRIGINYEQYF
CDR3nt: TGTGCCAGCAGTTTACGTATAGGGATTAACTACGAGCAGTACTTC
v_gene: TRBV27
abundance: .
j_gene: TRBJ2-7
d_gene: .

CDR3aa: CSVRSPYRNEQFF
CDR3nt: TGCAGCGTCCGCTCCCCGTATCGCAATGAGCAGTTCTTC
v_gene: TRBV29-1
abundance: .
j_gene: TRBJ2-1
d_gene: .

CDR3aa: CASSLARQGPYEQYF
CDR3nt: TGTGCCAGCAGCTTAGCCCGACAGGGTCCGTACGAGCAGTACTTC
v_gene: TRBV7-2
abundance: few
j_gene: TRBJ2-7
d_gene: TRBD1

CDR3aa: CASSRQPNEAQYF
CDR3nt: TGCGCCAGCAGTCGACAGCCGAATGAGGCCCAGTACTTC
v_gene: TRBV5-1
abundance: .
j_gene: TRBJ2-5
d_gene: .